This TCR beta chain stems from a study of cytomegalovirus exposure and HLA in healthy donors. This PCR relied on a set of 60 Vbeta primers and 13 Jbeta primers. The method was immunoSEQ multiplex PCR; TCRdb's version includes in-frame clones alone and lacks a portion of them. The repertoire holds 80,000 to 95,000 clones, with roughly three fifths as singletons. The CDR3 is made up of 12 amino acids. Looked up from germline, CDR1 is SQVTM and CDR2 is ANQGSEA. V dropped 4 bases and J dropped 3; count of bases not matched to a gene: 0. The gene calls are TRBV29-1 and TRBJ2-7, with 10 bases identical to TRBD2. The clonotype was recovered from a woman aged 30 to 39 in good health and CMV-seronegative. The sequenced material came from PBMCs. The CDR3 DNA follows: TGCAGCGTTGGGACTAGCGGCTACGAGCAGTACTTC. Protein: CSVGTSGYEQYF.